The 30 T cell receptor beta chains below come from one sample, sequenced in a study of CD8 T cells in Susac syndrome. The RNA input was 0.5 to 1 ug, and it was reverse transcribed with random hexamers. One entry per CDR3 protein, called by TCRdb with MiXCR from the immunoSEQ multiplex PCR reads. This table holds about 83,000 distinct CDR3 sequences, approximately 96% found once. Sequencing was carried out using CD8+ T cells from PBMCs. The receptors derive from a human donor with Susac syndrome.

J is TRBJ1-5 and V is TRBV6-2 or TRBV6-3; 9 bases are a match to TRBD1. V lost 7 bases, J lost 5 bases, and 15 bases stayed unmatched. Germline V gene data show CDR1 as MNHEY and CDR2 as SVGEGT. This CDR3 is 17 amino acids long. In DNA, the CDR3 is TGTGCCAGCATCCTGCTGCCCTGGGACAGGGAAGATCAGCCCCAGCATTTT. Translation gives CASILLPWDREDQPQHF.

The V call is TRBV13, the J call TRBJ2-6, with D possibly called TRBD1 or TRBD2 (5 bases each). Trimming stripped 5 bases from V and 11 bases from J, with 13 bases between. The germline V gene encodes CDR1 PRHDT and CDR2 FYEKMQ (reference sequence). The CDR3 is 13 residues long. In DNA form, the CDR3 reads TGTGCCAGCAGCCCCGACGGGGACGACGTCCTGACTTTC. It yields the protein CASSPDGDDVLTF.

The rearrangement uses TRBV7-9 and TRBJ2-1; 9 bases match TRBD2. Germline values: CDR1 SEHNR, CDR2 FQNEAQ (reference sequence). The junction had 7 bases not matched to a gene; V was cut back by 2 bases and J by 8 bases. The CDR3 runs 15 residues. The CDR3 coding sequence is TGTGCCAGCAGCTTACTCGCGGGAGGGCCGGATGAGCAGTTCTTC. Amino acid sequence: CASSLLAGGPDEQFF. Using reference TRBV7-9 and TRBJ2-1 for the parts outside the CDR3, the full variable domain is DTGVSQNPRHKITKRGQNVTFRCDPISEHNRLYWYRQTLGQGPEFLTYFQNEAQLEKSRLLSDRFSAERPKGSFSTLEIQRTEQGDSAMYLCASSLLAGGPDEQFFGPGTRLTVL.

V gene TRBV28 combines with J gene TRBJ2-7, with TRBD1 matching over 11 bases. Germline V gene lookup returns CDR1 MDHEN and CDR2 SYDVKM. J lost 6 bases, V lost 5 bases, and 9 bases had no gene match. This CDR3 is built from 15 residues. CDR3 protein: CASSQPGQGVGEQYV. The CDR3 nucleotides are TGTGCCAGCAGTCAACCGGGACAGGGGGTGGGCGAGCAGTACGTC.

CDR3 in amino acids: CASRGIDRYQETQYF. The CDR3, as DNA: TGTGCCAGCAGGGGAATTGACAGGTACCAAGAGACCCAGTACTTC. The genes are TRBV6-2 or TRBV6-3 and TRBJ2-5, with a weak D call TRBD1 (6 bases). The length of the CDR3 is 15 residues. Germline CDR1 MNHEY, CDR2 SVGEGT. V was shortened by 6 bases and J by 0 bases, with 14 bases between the two germline ends.

The rearrangement joins TRBV20-1 to TRBJ2-1, with TRBD2 matching 9 bases. CDR1 is DFQATT, CDR2 SNEGSKA, per germline (reference sequence). The trim removed 0 bases at V and 8 bases at J, leaving 2 bases unmatched. The CDR3 is 13 residues long. The DNA of the CDR3 is TGCAGTGCTAGAGACGGGACTAGCCATGAGCAGTTCTTC. Translation: CSARDGTSHEQFF.

J is TRBJ1-1 and V is TRBV29-1; no reliable D call. This CDR3 region has 13 residues. Germline V gene sequence: CDR1 SQVTM, CDR2 ANQGSEA. V was cut by 4 bases and J by 6 bases, with 15 bases left in between. The CDR3 sequence: CSVGGSLKSEAFF. CDR3 nucleotides: TGCAGCGTTGGTGGTTCCCTTAAGTCTGAAGCTTTCTTT.

This clonotype was detected only once. This chain links TRBV7-9 with TRBJ2-1, with D perhaps given as TRBD1 or TRBD2 (5 bases each). Germline V gene lookup returns CDR1 SEHNR and CDR2 FQNEAQ (reference sequence). CDR3 size: 13 residues. V lost 5 bases, J lost 4 bases, and 9 bases lay in between. The CDR3 DNA follows: TGTGCCAGCAGCCGAGGGGCTTACAATGAGCAGTTCTTC. It encodes CASSRGAYNEQFF.

This clonotype was recorded once. The chain combines TRBV6-2 or TRBV6-3 with TRBJ1-5; D is uncertain. The germline CDR1 and CDR2 sequences are MNHEY and SVGEGT. The CDR3 is 14 amino acids. V was shortened by 2 bases and J by 1 base, with 6 bases between the two germline ends. The CDR3 nucleotides are TGTGCCAGCAGTTACGGCGAAAGCAATCAGCCCCAGCATTTT. Translating it yields CASSYGESNQPQHF.

The chain carries TRBV5-1 and TRBJ1-1, with 8 bases that match TRBD1. Trimming took 7 bases from V and 1 from J; bases not matched to a gene: 6. Germline CDR1 reads SGHRS; CDR2 reads YFSETQ. The CDR3 sequence is 14 residues long. The CDR3 DNA reads TGCGCCAGCCTAGCCGGGACAGGGAACACTGAAGCTTTCTTT. Encoded protein: CASLAGTGNTEAFF. The full variable domain, with the rest looked up from reference TRBV5-1 and TRBJ1-1, is KAGVTQTPRYLIKTRGQQVTLSCSPISGHRSVSWYQQTPGQGLQFLFEYFSETQRNKGNFPGRFSGRQFSNSRSEMNVSTLELGDSALYLCASLAGTGNTEAFFGQGTRLTVV.

The rearrangement uses TRBV5-7 and TRBJ2-3; possible D gene TRBD2, 5 bases. TRBV5-7 belongs to the ORF category, with a function that is uncertain. Trimming removed 5 bases from V and 0 bases from J, with 13 bases in between. The CDR3 contains 15 residues. The CDR3 bases are TGTGCCAGCAGTGAGAGGGCGATGAGCACAGATACGCAGTATTTT. This codes for CASSERAMSTDTQYF.

The V call is TRBV6-4, the J call TRBJ2-1; no definite D call. Germline values: CDR1 MRHNA, CDR2 SNTAGT. The CDR3 length is 14 residues. Trimming removed 3 bases from V and 6 bases from J, with 12 bases in between. The CDR3 here is CASSETGSGNEQFF. CDR3 coding DNA: TGTGCCAGCAGTGAGACTGGGTCGGGCAATGAGCAGTTCTTC.

The chain joins TRBV28 to TRBJ2-7; 8 bases align to TRBD1. The CDR3 totals 15 residues. Germline CDR1 and CDR2: MDHEN and SYDVKM. Germline trimming cut 2 bases from V and 1 base from J; bases unmatched to any gene: 4. Written as DNA, the CDR3 is TGTGCCAGCAGTTTAGGACAGGGATGGTCCTACGAGCAGTACTTC. This encodes CASSLGQGWSYEQYF.

The gene calls are TRBV20-1 and TRBJ1-1, with D possibly matching TRBD1 (6 bases). From germline, CDR1 is DFQATT and CDR2 SNEGSKA (reference sequence). The CDR3 has 12 residues. V gave up 6 bases and J gave up 3 bases, with 11 bases separating them. The CDR3 DNA is TGCAGTGCGAACAGGGAGCACACTGAAGCTTTCTTT. As protein: CSANREHTEAFF.

The chain joins TRBV20-1 to TRBJ1-2, with no clear D. The CDR3 sequence is 11 residues long. Germline V CDR1 and CDR2: DFQATT, SNEGSKA (reference sequence). Trimming left V 1 base short and J 8 bases short, with 8 bases between. The DNA of the CDR3 is TGCAGTGCTAGAGGTGGCGAGGGCTACACCTTC. Its protein is CSARGGEGYTF.

The V and J genes are TRBV2 and TRBJ2-2; D unclear. Trimming stripped 4 bases from V and 5 bases from J, with 14 bases between. The CDR3 extends over 15 amino acids. Germline values: CDR1 SNHLY, CDR2 FYNNEI. For the CDR3, the DNA is TGTGCCAGCAGTGTGAGTCCAATCATTACCGGGGAGCTGTTTTTT. It is translated as CASSVSPIITGELFF.

Here the CDR3 DNA reads TGTGCCAGCCCGAGGGCGGCATACGAGCAGTACTTC. It codes for CASPRAAYEQYF. The chain uses TRBV2 and TRBJ2-7, with a weak D call TRBD2 (5 bases). Germline V gene data show CDR1 as SNHLY and CDR2 as FYNNEI. Deletions cut 8 bases from V and 4 bases from J, with 12 bases between. This CDR3 has 12 residues.

The chain uses TRBV27 and TRBJ2-1; no reliable D call. Germline V gene lookup returns CDR1 MNHEY and CDR2 SMNVEV (reference sequence). The germline V and J ends were trimmed by 0 bases and 5 bases, with 2 bases remaining between them. The CDR3 has 12 amino acids. The CDR3 here is CASSLSNNEQFF. Here the CDR3 DNA reads TGTGCCAGCAGTTTATCCAACAATGAGCAGTTCTTC.

A remark on this clonotype: At one boundary the junction diverges from the germline segment, which might be a read error. The V and J genes are TRBV29-1 and TRBJ2-5, with unresolved D. The germline V gene has CDR1 SQVTM and CDR2 ANQGSEA. The CDR3 consists of 11 residues. CDR3 DNA sequence: TGCAGCGCTGAAACCCAAGAGACCCAGTACTTC. Amino acid sequence: CSAETQETQYF.

This chain uses TRBV27 with TRBJ1-2, with 8 bases fitting TRBD1. Germline values: CDR1 MNHEY, CDR2 SMNVEV (reference sequence). Trimming removed 6 bases from V and 4 bases from J; junction bases left unmatched: 16. CDR3 length equals 17 residues. The CDR3 sequence is CASRSGGSALWSYGYTF. Here the CDR3 DNA reads TGTGCCAGCAGATCAGGGGGCTCGGCTCTATGGAGCTATGGCTACACCTTC.

The rearrangement uses TRBV9 and TRBJ2-7, with 7 positions matching TRBD2. Trimming cost V 0 bases and J 1 base; bases outside gene matches: 4. CDR1 and CDR2 from the germline V gene are SGDLS and YYNGEE. The CDR3 covers 15 residues. CDR3 loop: CASSVDGGGSYEQYF. For the CDR3, the DNA is TGTGCCAGCAGCGTAGATGGGGGAGGGTCCTACGAGCAGTACTTC.

The chain couples TRBV28 to TRBJ1-1; D gene unclear. Germline V gene sequence: CDR1 MDHEN, CDR2 SYDVKM. V lost 4 bases and J lost 8, with 5 bases in between. This CDR3 region has 10 residues. This CDR3 is CASSSQEAFF. Here the CDR3 DNA reads TGTGCCAGCAGTTCTCAAGAAGCTTTCTTT.

The CDR3 DNA is TGTGCCAGCACGCCTAGCGCGAGCTCCTACGAGCAGTACTTC. Translated: CASTPSASSYEQYF. The gene calls are TRBV7-9 and TRBJ2-7; maybe TRBD2 (6 bases). Trimming left V 7 bases short and J 0 bases short, with 13 bases between. The CDR3 consists of 14 residues. CDR1 SEHNR and CDR2 FQNEAQ come from the germline V gene (reference sequence).

The rearrangement joins TRBV20-1 to TRBJ2-7; 9 positions agree with TRBD2. The germline CDR1 and CDR2 sequences are DFQATT and SNEGSKA (reference sequence). The CDR3 runs 14 residues. V was clipped by 3 bases and J by 3 bases; unmatched bases: 6. The CDR3 region is CSASPSSGGYEQYV. In nucleotides, the CDR3 is TGCAGTGCTAGCCCCAGTAGCGGGGGCTACGAGCAGTACGTC.

The gene calls are TRBV28 and TRBJ1-2; unclear D gene. Trimming left V 3 bases short and J 6 bases short, with 17 bases between. This CDR3 has 15 residues. Germline V gene data show CDR1 as MDHEN and CDR2 as SYDVKM. DNA for the CDR3: TGTGCCAGCAGTTTCTTGGCCGTTTTGAGGGATGGCTACACCTTC. Translated, it gives CASSFLAVLRDGYTF.

V usage is TRBV6-1 and J usage is TRBJ1-1; D call uncertain. Per the germline V gene, CDR1 is MNHNS and CDR2 is SASEGT. The CDR3 has 17 amino acids. V was clipped by 1 base and J by 5 bases, with 20 bases between them. The CDR3 DNA reads as TGTGCCAGCAGTGAAGTTTTTGTACGGAGATTCTTTACTGAAGCTTTCTTT. This translates into CASSEVFVRRFFTEAFF.

The rearrangement joins TRBV24-1 to TRBJ2-1; 11 bases match TRBD2. CDR1 and CDR2 (germline): KGHDR, SFDVKD. The V segment lost 5 bases and the J segment 8 bases; nucleotides outside the gene matches: 7. The CDR3 has 15 amino acids. The CDR3 loop is CATSGVAGGIYEQFF. Written as DNA, the CDR3 is TGTGCCACCAGTGGGGTAGCGGGAGGGATCTATGAGCAGTTCTTC.

The rearrangement uses TRBV15 and TRBJ2-2; the match to TRBD1 covers 7 bases. V lost 0 bases, J lost 4 bases, and 8 bases stayed unmatched. CDR3 length: 17 residues. Germline values: CDR1 LNHNV, CDR2 YYDKDF (reference sequence). The CDR3 DNA reads TGTGCCACCAGCAGAGATTACAGGGGCTTTAGCACCGGGGAGCTGTTTTTT. Translation gives CATSRDYRGFSTGELFF.

The chain links TRBV9 to TRBJ2-7; no clear D gene. Germline V gene lookup returns CDR1 SGDLS and CDR2 YYNGEE. V lost 3 bases to trimming and J lost 2 bases, with 9 bases between them. The CDR3 sequence is 13 residues long. As DNA, the CDR3 is TGTGCCAGCAGCGACGATAACCCCTACGAGCAGTACTTC. Its translation is CASSDDNPYEQYF.

In DNA, the CDR3 is TGCAGTGCTAGAGTCTCCGGGGGGTCCGAAAAACTGTTTTTT. This codes for CSARVSGGSEKLFF. The chain has TRBV20-1 and TRBJ1-4; TRBD1 is a possible D gene (5 bases). Germline lookup yields CDR1 DFQATT and CDR2 SNEGSKA (reference sequence). The CDR3 totals 14 residues. The V gene lost 1 base and the J gene lost 8 bases, with 14 bases spanning the gap.